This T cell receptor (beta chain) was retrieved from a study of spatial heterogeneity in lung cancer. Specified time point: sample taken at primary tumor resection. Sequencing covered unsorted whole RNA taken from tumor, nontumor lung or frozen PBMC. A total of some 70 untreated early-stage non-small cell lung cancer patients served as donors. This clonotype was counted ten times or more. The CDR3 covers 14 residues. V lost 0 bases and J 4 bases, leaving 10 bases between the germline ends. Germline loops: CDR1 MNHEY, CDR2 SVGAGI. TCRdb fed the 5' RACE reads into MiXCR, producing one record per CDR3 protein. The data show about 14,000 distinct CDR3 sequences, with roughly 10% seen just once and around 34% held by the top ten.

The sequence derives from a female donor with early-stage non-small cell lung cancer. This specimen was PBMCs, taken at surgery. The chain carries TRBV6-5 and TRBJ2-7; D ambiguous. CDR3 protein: CASSYSRPLYEQYF. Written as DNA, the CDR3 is TGTGCCAGCAGTTACTCTCGCCCCCTTTACGAGCAGTACTTC.